The T cell receptor (beta chain) described here comes from a study of neurological immune-mediated disorders (dated by TCRdb to between 2018 and 2021). Broadly, across the study: Peripheral blood TCR-beta repertoires from HTLV-I-associated myelopathy (HAM/TSP) patients, multiple sclerosis patients and healthy controls were compared by UMI-based sequencing. The 106 TCR-beta libraries covered PBMC samples along with longitudinal samples, technical triplicates, and paired sorted CD4+ and CD8+ T-cell subsets. Longitudinal HAM/TSP and healthy donors had 3 time-points each (roughly 3-40 month intervals). The cohort included 68 subjects: some 15 with HAM/TSP, some 35 with multiple sclerosis, and around 20 healthy controls. The investigation overall reported the following: No identical CDR3 amino acid sequences were shared among expanded clones across subjects, suggesting private TCR-beta repertoires in all groups. TCR clonal expansion was highest in HAM/TSP patients and lowest in MS patients, with MS patients falling below even healthy controls.

The junction shows trimming of 2 bases on V and 8 bases on J, plus 22 bases between the germline ends. Its CDR3 holds 17 amino acids, cysteine through phenylalanine. Only CDR3 DNA is held: 51 bases, read in frame from base 1. Via the germline V gene, CDR1 is SGHAT and CDR2 FQNNGV. The sample's time point label, decoded: longitudinal time-point 3. For the unsorted PBMC libraries, 2 million PBMCs were stored in RNAlater at -80 degrees C until RNA extraction and were used to generate the libraries. Peripheral blood was subjected to Ficoll-Hypaque density gradient centrifugation to isolate PBMCs, which were then cryopreserved in liquid nitrogen. This clonotype came up many times. Its antigen is not yet known. One base away there is no much larger clone; base qualities are not given. cDNA synthesis used template-switch 5'RACE with a primer carrying a 10-nucleotide random unique molecular identifier tagging each TCR transcript. Over 200 million TCR-beta sequences, covering 15-18 subjects, were produced in each sequencing run. Total RNA was extracted with the RNeasy kit. The KAPA Real-time Library Amplification kit was used to amplify TCR-beta VDJ regions with primers for the TCR constant region and the 5'RACE anchor. A first PCR added sample indexes and Illumina adaptors, and a second PCR then raised library yield. After purification with Ampure beads, the TCR product of roughly 650 bp was size-selected on a 2% E-gel SizeSelection system. Before pooling, library quality was assessed on a Bioanalyzer, concentration was determined with Qubit, and library quantification was performed with the Kapa Library Quantification kit. An Illumina HiSeq 2500 sequenced the libraries paired-end 2 x 150 bp. To increase sequence diversity, about 25-31% phiX was spiked into each library pool. The study's processing was this. The quality-filtered reads were processed with the UMI-based MiGEC pipeline, whose error correction step removed more than 80% of the raw TCR sequences. IMGT germline references were used for aligning VDJ genes, and each clonotype was defined as a unique CDR3 amino acid sequence together with its V-J genes. Clonal expansion, Shannon diversity and CDR3 relatedness (CalcPairwiseDistances, ClusterSamples) were evaluated with VDJtools, and phylogenetic trees were built with CLCbio workbench. Clones with at least 8 unique UMIs were defined as expanded, with this threshold being based on coefficient-of-variation modelling across technical triplicates. TCRdb redid the processing of the public reads, applying fastp at Q25 and MiXCR, and retained in-frame beta chains. Rows are combined by CDR3 protein, so each entry shows the most common genes and DNA. TCRdb, not the original authors, processed these V and J calls. Here the sample has more than 95,000 distinct CDR3 sequences; less than 14% occur a single time. The ten largest clones add up to 3.1% of the sample.

The chain was built from TRBV11-2 and TRBJ2-1; TRBD2 is a weak D gene call, 5 bases matching. The receptor's source is a female donor with HTLV-1-associated myelopathy (HAM/TSP). Sequencing was done on a sample of PBMCs. The bases are TGTGCCAGCAGCTTAACAAGACCTCCGGGAAGGAAGGATGAGCAGTTCTTC. This encodes CASSLTRPPGRKDEQFF.